This T cell receptor (beta chain) appears in the sequencing data of a study of beta chain features in type 1 diabetes. Germline assignment: CDR1 PRHDT and CDR2 FYEKMQ (reference sequence). This CDR3 is 16 amino acids long. Between the trimmed V and J ends, which lost 6 bases and 0 bases, there was a span of 12 bases. What was sequenced were expressed TCRB transcripts, since all of the isolated RNA had been reverse transcribed. TCRdb's copy holds only in-frame clones and misses some; the assay was immunoSEQ multiplex PCR. The sample has 330,000 or so clones, around 19% seen once. This clone was counted only a few times. Its antigen is not known. Points from the study as a whole: Short templates might get an advantage during PCR, and this would be equal in patients and controls. Shorter TCRB CDR3s, moderately but significantly so, marked every one of the four CD4+ subsets in Type 1 diabetes patients.

Source material: naive CD4+ T cells from blood. V usage is TRBV13 and J usage is TRBJ2-6; no firm D call. The TCR originated in a woman under 30 in good health. As DNA, the CDR3 is TGTGCCAGCAGTTCCCGATACTACTCTGGGGCCAACGTCCTGACTTTC. As protein: CASSSRYYSGANVLTF.